This T cell receptor (beta chain) is from a study of T-cell reconstitution after alpha-beta-depleted transplantation in children. This CDR3 spans 15 amino acids. Germline V gene lookup returns CDR1 DFQATT and CDR2 SNEGSKA (reference sequence). V lost 6 bases to trimming and J lost 4 bases; unmatched junction nucleotides: 9. At least ten counts were recorded for this clonotype. Construction of the TCRbeta library involved unique molecular identifiers. One entry per CDR3 protein results from TCRdb running MiXCR on the PCR reads. Of 230,000 or so distinct CDR3 sequences listed, roughly a tenth were seen once; the top ten hold 5% to 6%.

This chain connects TRBV20-1 to TRBJ1-5; 10 nucleotides line up with TRBD1. The sequences come from PBMCs from the stem cell graft donor, collected from the stem cell graft. This TCR was sampled from a human donor who donated a stem cell graft to a child with SCID. The CDR3: CSATDRGQGNQPQHF. The CDR3 DNA sequence: TGCAGTGCCACCGACAGGGGGCAGGGAAATCAGCCCCAGCATTTT.